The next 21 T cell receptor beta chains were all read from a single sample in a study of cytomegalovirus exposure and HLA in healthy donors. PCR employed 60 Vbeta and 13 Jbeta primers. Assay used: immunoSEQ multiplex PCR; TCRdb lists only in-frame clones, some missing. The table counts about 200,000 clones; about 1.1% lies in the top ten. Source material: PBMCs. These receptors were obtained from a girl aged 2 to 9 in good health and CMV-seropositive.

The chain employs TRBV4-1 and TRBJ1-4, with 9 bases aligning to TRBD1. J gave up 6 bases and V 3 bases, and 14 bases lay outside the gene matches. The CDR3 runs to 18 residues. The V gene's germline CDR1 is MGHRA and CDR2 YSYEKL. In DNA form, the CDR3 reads TGCGCCAGCAGCCAGACCGGGACAGGGTCCGCTTTTGATGAAAAACTGTTTTTT. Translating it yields CASSQTGTGSAFDEKLFF.

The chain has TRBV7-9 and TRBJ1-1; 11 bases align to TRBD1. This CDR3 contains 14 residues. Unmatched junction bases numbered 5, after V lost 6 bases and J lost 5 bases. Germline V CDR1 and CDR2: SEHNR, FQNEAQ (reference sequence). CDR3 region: CASSSGTGGTEAFF. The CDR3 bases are TGTGCCAGCAGTTCCGGGACAGGGGGGACTGAAGCTTTCTTT.

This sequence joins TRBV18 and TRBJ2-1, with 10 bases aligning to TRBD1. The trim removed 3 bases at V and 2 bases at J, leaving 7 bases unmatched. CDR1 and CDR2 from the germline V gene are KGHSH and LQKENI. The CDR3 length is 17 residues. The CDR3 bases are TGTGCCAGCTCACCGTCAACAGGACAGGGGGCCTACAATGAGCAGTTCTTC. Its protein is CASSPSTGQGAYNEQFF.

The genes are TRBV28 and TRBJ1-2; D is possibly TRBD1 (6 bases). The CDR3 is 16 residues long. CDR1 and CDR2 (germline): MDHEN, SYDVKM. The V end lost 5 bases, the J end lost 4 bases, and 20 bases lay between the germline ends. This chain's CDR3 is CASSTPEWGHLYGYTF. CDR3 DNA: TGTGCCAGCAGTACTCCTGAATGGGGACATCTCTATGGCTACACCTTC.

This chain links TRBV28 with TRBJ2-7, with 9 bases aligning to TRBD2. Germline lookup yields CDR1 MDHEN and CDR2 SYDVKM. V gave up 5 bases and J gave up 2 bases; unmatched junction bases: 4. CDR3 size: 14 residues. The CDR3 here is CASSPRTSAYEQYF. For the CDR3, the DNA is TGTGCCAGCAGTCCGAGGACTAGCGCCTACGAGCAGTACTTC.

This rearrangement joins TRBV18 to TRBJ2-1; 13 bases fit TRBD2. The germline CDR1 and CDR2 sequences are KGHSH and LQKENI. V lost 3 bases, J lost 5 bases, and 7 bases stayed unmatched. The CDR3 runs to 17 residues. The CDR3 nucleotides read TGTGCCAGCTCACCGAGGACTAGCGGGAGTGTCCACAATGAGCAGTTCTTC. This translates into CASSPRTSGSVHNEQFF.

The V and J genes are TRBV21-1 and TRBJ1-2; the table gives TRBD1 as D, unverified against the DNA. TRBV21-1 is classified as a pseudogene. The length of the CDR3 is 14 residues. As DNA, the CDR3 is TGTGCCAGCAGCAGTCACAGGGAGAGCTATGGCTACACCTTC. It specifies CASSSHRESYGYTF.

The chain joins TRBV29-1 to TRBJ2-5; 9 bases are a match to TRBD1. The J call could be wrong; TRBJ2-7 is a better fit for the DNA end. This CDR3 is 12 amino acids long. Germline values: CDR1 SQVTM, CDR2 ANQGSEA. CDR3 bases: TGCAGCGTGGGGACAGGGACCTACGAGCAGTACTTC. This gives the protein CSVGTGTYEQYF.

This CDR3 is CASQRVGSSYEQYF. DNA for the CDR3: TGTGCCAGTCAACGGGTAGGGAGCTCCTACGAGCAGTACTTC. This chain uses TRBV6-5 with TRBJ2-7; TRBD2 is a possible D gene (5 bases). CDR3 length: 14 residues. Trimming left V 9 bases short and J 0 bases short, with 15 bases between. CDR1 is MNHEY and CDR2 is SVGAGI in the germline V gene.

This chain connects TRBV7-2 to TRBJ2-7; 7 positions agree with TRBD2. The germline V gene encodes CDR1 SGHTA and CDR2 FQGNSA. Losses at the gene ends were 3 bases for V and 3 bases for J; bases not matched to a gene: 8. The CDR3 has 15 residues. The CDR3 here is CASSFSGTGGYEQYF. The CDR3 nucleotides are TGTGCCAGCAGCTTTTCCGGGACGGGGGGCTACGAGCAGTACTTC.

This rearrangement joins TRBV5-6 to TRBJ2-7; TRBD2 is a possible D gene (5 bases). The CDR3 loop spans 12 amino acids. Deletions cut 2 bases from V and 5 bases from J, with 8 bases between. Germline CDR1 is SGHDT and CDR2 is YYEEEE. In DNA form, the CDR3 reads TGTGCCAGCAGCTTTAGGCGGGACGAGCAGTACTTC. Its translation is CASSFRRDEQYF. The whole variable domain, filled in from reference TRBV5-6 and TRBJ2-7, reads DAGVTQSPTHLIKTRGQQVTLRCSPKSGHDTVSWYQQALGQGPQFIFQYYEEEERQRGNFPDRFSGHQFPNYSSELNVNALLLGDSALYLCASSFRRDEQYFGPGTRLTVT.

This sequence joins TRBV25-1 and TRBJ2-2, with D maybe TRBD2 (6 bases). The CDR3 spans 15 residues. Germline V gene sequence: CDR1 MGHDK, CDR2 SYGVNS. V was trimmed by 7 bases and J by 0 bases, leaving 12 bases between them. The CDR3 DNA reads TGTGCCAGCATGCTCGCGGGATCGAACACCGGGGAGCTGTTTTTT. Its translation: CASMLAGSNTGELFF.

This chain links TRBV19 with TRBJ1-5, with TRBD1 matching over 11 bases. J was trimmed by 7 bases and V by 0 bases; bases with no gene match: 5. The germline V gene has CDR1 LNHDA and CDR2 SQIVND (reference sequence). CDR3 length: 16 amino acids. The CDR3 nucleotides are TGTGCCAGTAGTATAGAGGACAGGGGGCTAAGGCAGCCCCAGCATTTT. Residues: CASSIEDRGLRQPQHF.

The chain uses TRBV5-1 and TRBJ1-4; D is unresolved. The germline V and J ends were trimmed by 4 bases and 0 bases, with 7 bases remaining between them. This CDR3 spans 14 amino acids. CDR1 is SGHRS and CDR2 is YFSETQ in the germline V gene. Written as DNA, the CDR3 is TGCGCCAGCAGCCTCCCAGCAACTAATGAAAAACTGTTTTTT. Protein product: CASSLPATNEKLFF.

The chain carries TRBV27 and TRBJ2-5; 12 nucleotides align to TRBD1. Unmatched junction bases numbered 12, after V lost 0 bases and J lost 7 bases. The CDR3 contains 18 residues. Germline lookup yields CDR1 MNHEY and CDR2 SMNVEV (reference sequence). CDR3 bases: TGTGCCAGCAGTTTATCGTCGGCCGGGACAGGGGGCTGGGGGACCCAGTACTTC. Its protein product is CASSLSSAGTGGWGTQYF.

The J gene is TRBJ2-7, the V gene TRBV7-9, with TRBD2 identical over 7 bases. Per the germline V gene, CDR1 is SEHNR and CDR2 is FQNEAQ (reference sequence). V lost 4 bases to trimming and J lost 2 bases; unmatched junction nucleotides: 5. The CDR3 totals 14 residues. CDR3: CASSSIAGPYEQYF. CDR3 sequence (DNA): TGTGCCAGCAGCTCCATAGCGGGTCCCTACGAGCAGTACTTC.

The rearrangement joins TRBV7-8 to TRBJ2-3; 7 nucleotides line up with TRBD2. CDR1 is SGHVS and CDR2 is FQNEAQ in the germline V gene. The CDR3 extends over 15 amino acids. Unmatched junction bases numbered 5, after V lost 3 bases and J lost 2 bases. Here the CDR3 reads CASSFGGGFTDTQYF. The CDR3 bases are TGTGCCAGCAGCTTCGGGGGAGGGTTCACAGATACGCAGTATTTT.

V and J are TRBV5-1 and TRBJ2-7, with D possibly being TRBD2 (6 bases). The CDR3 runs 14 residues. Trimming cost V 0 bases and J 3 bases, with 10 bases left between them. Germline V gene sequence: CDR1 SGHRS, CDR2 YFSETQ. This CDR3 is CASSLDRELYEQYF. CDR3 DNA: TGCGCCAGCAGCTTGGATCGGGAGCTCTACGAGCAGTACTTC.

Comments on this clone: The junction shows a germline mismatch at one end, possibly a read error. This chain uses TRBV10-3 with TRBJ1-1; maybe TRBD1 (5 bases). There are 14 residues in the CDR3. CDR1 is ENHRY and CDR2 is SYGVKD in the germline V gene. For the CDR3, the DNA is TGTGCCTTCAGTGTGCAGGGCGGGGACACTGAAGCTTTCTTT. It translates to CAFSVQGGDTEAFF.

The CDR3 region has the DNA TGCAGCGTTTCGTCCCCCCTAGAGCAGTACTTC. This translates into CSVSSPLEQYF. The chain links TRBV29-1 to TRBJ2-7; D is unclear. V lost 5 bases and J lost 7, with 12 bases in between. Germline-derived CDR1 and CDR2 are SQVTM and ANQGSEA. The CDR3 consists of 11 residues.

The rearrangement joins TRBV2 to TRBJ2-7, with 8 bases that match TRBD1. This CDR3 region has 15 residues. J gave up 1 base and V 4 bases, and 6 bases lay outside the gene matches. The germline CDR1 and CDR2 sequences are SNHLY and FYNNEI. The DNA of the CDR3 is TGTGCCAGCAGTGCACAGGGGGTGCCGTCCTACGAGCAGTACTTC. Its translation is CASSAQGVPSYEQYF. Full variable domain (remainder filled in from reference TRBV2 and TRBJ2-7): EPEVTQTPSHQVTQMGQEVILRCVPISNHLYFYWYRQILGQKVEFLVSFYNNEISEKSEIFDDQFSVERPDGSNFTLKIRSTKLEDSAMYFCASSAQGVPSYEQYFGPGTRLTVT.